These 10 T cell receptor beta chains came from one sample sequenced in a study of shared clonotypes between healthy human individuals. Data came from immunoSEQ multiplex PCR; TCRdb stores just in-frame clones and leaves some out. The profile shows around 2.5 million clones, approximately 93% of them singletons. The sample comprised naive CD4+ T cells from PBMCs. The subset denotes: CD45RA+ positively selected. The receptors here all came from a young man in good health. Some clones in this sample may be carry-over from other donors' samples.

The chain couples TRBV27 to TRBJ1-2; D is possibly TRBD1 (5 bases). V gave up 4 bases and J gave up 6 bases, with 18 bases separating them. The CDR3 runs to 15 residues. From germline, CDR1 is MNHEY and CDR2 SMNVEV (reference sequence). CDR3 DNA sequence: TGTGCCAGCAGTTCTTACAGGAATCTAGGGGATGGCTACACCTTC. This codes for CASSSYRNLGDGYTF.

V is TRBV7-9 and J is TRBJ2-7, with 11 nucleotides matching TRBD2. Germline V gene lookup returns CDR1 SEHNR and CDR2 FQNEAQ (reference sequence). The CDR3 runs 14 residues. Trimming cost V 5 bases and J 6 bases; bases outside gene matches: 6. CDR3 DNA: TGTGCCAGCAGCGCACTAGCGGGAGTGGGCGAGCAGTACTTC. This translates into CASSALAGVGEQYF.

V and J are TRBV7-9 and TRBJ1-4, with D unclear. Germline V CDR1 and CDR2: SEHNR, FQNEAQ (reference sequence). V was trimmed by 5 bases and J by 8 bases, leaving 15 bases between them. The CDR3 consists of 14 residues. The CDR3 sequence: CASSPRAGEEKLFF. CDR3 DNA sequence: TGTGCCAGCAGCCCGCGGGCAGGTGAAGAAAAACTGTTTTTT.

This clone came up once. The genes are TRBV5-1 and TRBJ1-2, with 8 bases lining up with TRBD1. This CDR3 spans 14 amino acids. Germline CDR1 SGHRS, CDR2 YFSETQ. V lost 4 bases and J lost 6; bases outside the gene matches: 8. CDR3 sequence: CASSHQPGQDGYTF. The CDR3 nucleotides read TGCGCCAGCAGCCACCAACCGGGACAGGATGGCTACACCTTC.

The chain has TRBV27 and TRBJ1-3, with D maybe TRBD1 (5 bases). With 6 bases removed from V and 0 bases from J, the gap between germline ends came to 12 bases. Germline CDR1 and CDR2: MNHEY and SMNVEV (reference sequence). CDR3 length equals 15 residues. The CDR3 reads CASSRSGYSGNTIYF. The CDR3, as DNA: TGTGCCAGCAGCCGCTCAGGGTACTCTGGAAACACCATATATTTT.

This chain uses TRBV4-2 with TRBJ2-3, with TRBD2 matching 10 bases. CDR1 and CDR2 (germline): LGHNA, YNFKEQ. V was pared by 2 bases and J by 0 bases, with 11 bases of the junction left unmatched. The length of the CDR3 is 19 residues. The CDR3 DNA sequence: TGTGCCAGCAGCCAAACGGGAGCGGGAGGGCCTACAAGCACAGATACGCAGTATTTT. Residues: CASSQTGAGGPTSTDTQYF.

Here the CDR3 reads CASSVGTGHYGYTF. CDR3 nucleotide sequence: TGTGCCAGCAGCGTAGGGACAGGCCACTATGGCTACACCTTC. This chain connects TRBV5-6 to TRBJ1-2; 8 bases agree with TRBD1. CDR1 and CDR2 from the germline V gene are SGHDT and YYEEEE. J lost 3 bases, V lost 4 bases, and 5 bases had no gene match. The CDR3 length is 14 residues.

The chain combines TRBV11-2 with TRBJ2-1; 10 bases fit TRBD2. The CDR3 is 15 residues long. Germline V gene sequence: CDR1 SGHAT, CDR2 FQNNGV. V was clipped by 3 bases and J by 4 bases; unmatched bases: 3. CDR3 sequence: CASSFTAGGYNEQFF. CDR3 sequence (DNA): TGTGCCAGCAGCTTCACAGCGGGGGGGTACAATGAGCAGTTCTTC.

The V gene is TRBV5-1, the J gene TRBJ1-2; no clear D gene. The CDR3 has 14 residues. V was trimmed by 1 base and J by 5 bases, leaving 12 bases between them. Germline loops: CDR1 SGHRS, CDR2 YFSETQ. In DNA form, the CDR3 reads TGCGCCAGCAGCTTGCAATCGGCCCTATATGGCTACACCTTC. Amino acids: CASSLQSALYGYTF.

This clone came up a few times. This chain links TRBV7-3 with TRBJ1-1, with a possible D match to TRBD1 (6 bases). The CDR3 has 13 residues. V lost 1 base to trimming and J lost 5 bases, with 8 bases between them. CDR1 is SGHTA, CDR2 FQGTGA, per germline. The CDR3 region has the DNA TGTGCCAGCAGCTTAAATCAGGGGACTGAAGCTTTCTTT. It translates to CASSLNQGTEAFF.